This TCR beta chain came from a study of blood T cells in healthy people across ages. A second about 6 to 12 cycle PCR used barcoded and J-beta primers. Using its own MiXCR run on the 5' RACE reads, TCRdb lists one record per CDR3 protein. This table holds 450,000 to 650,000 distinct CDR3 sequences, less than 25% found once. This CDR3 is built from 16 residues. Trimming left V 5 bases short and J 2 bases short, with 16 bases between. The data also belong to a second study, concerning T cells of mothers and their children.

V gene TRBV12-3 or TRBV12-4 combines with J gene TRBJ2-4; tentatively, D is TRBD2 (6 bases). Sequences were obtained from blood. The TCR was taken from a boy aged 10-17 years in good health. The CDR3 nucleotides read TGTGCCAGCAGTCCAATGGGTGGGGGGTCCAAAAACATTCAGTACTTC. This codes for CASSPMGGGSKNIQYF.